A single sample is the source of the 4 T cell receptor beta chains below, sequenced in a study of T cell responses to AZD1222 COVID-19 vaccine. The data were produced by immunoSEQ multiplex PCR, yet TCRdb's version contains in-frame clones alone and is incomplete. In the table there are approximately 150,000 clones, around 83% of which are singletons. The sequencing here drew on peripheral blood, taken 28 days after the second AZD1222 dose. The receptors were gathered from an adult who received the AZD1222 COVID-19 vaccine.

This clone was recorded only once. The rearrangement joins TRBV10-2 to TRBJ1-2, with 7 bases fitting TRBD1. In germline, CDR1 is WSHSY, CDR2 SAAADI. The length of the CDR3 is 15 residues. The V gene end was trimmed by 6 bases and the J gene end by 5 bases; junction bases not matched to a gene: 12. CDR3 sequence reads: CASSGGEGQSYGYTF. The CDR3 region has the DNA TGCGCCAGCAGCGGAGGGGAGGGACAGAGTTATGGCTACACCTTC.

V and J are TRBV2 and TRBJ1-1; no reliable D call. V lost 6 bases, J lost 1 base, and 9 bases lay in between. Germline V CDR1 and CDR2: SNHLY, FYNNEI. There are 13 residues in the CDR3. The CDR3 DNA reads TGTGCCAGCAGCTCTACAGAGAACACTGAAGCTTTCTTT. Translation: CASSSTENTEAFF.

This chain uses TRBV19 with TRBJ2-2, with 8 bases fitting TRBD1. Germline CDR1 and CDR2: LNHDA and SQIVND (reference sequence). J gave up 1 base and V 11 bases, and 6 bases lay outside the gene matches. The CDR3 is 14 amino acids. CDR3 in DNA: TGTGCCTCGAGGGGGACAGGGAACACCGGGGAGCTGTTTTTT. Protein sequence: CASRGTGNTGELFF.

V is TRBV18 and J is TRBJ2-1, with 9 bases fitting TRBD1. CDR3 length: 16 residues. V lost 3 bases to trimming and J lost 8 bases; unmatched junction nucleotides: 11. Germline CDR1 and CDR2: KGHSH and LQKENI. Written as DNA, the CDR3 is TGTGCCAGCTCACCGAGTCCCGGGACAGGGCTCGATGAGCAGTTCTTC. Translated: CASSPSPGTGLDEQFF.